The sequence of this TCR beta chain was determined in a study of cytomegalovirus exposure and HLA in healthy donors. Whole-study context: Sequencing of approximately 190 million T cells in an earlier analysis found roughly 120 million unique TCR beta sequences.

PCR involved 60 Vbeta and 13 Jbeta primers. Clones were read by immunoSEQ multiplex PCR, and TCRdb kept only the in-frame ones, dropping some. This table holds just over 150,000 clones, around four fifths found once. The trim removed 3 bases at V and 1 base at J, leaving 8 bases unmatched. Germline V gives CDR1 SGHDT, CDR2 YYEEEE. The CDR3 runs 17 residues. V and J are TRBV5-6 and TRBJ2-2; the match to TRBD1 covers 8 bases. Sequencing used PBMCs. This clonotype originated in a female donor in good health and CMV-seronegative. This CDR3 is CASSSARTGMNTGELFF. CDR3 nucleotide sequence: TGTGCCAGCAGCTCCGCTAGGACAGGGATGAACACCGGGGAGCTGTTTTTT.